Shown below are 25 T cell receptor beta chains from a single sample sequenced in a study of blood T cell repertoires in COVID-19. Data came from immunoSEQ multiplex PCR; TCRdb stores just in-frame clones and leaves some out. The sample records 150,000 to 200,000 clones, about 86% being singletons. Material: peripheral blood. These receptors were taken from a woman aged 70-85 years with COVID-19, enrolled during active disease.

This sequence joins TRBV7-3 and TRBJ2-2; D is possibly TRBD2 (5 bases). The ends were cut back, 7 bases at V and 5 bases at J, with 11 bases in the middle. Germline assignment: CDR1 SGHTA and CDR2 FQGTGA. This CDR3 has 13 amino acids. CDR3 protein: CASKSSLTGELFF. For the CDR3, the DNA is TGTGCCAGCAAATCTAGCCTAACCGGGGAGCTGTTTTTT.

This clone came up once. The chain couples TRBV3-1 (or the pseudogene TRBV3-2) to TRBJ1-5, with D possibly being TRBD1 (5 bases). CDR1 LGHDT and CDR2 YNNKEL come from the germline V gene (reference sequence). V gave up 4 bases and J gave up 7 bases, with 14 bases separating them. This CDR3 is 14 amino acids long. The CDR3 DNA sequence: TGTGCCAGCAGCCTAAGGGGCAACTCACAGCCCCAGCATTTT. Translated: CASSLRGNSQPQHF.

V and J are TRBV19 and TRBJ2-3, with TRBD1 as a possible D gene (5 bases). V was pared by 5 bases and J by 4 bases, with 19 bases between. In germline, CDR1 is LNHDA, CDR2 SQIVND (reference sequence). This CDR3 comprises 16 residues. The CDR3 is CASSPDGRRGPDTQYF. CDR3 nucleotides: TGTGCCAGTAGTCCAGACGGCCGAAGGGGTCCAGATACGCAGTATTTT.

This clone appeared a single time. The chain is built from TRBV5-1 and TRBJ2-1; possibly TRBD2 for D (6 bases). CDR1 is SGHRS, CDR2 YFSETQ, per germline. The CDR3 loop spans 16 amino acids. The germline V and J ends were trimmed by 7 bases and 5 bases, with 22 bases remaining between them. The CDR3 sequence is CASGKLAGSGDNEQFF. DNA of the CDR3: TGCGCCAGCGGCAAATTAGCCGGGAGTGGAGACAATGAGCAGTTCTTC.

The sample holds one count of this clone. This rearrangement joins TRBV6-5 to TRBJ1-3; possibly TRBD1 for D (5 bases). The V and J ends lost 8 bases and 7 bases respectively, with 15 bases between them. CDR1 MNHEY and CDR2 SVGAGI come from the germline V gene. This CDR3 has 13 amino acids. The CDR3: CASASGVWNTIYF. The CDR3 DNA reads TGTGCCAGCGCGTCGGGGGTCTGGAACACCATATATTTT.

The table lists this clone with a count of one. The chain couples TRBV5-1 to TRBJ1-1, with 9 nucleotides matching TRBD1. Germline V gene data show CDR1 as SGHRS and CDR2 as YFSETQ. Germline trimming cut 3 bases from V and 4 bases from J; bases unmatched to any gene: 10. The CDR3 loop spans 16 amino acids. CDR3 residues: CASSSYGQGLGTEAFF. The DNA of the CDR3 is TGCGCCAGCAGCTCCTACGGACAGGGGTTGGGCACTGAAGCTTTCTTT. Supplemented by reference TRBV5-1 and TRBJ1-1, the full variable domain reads KAGVTQTPRYLIKTRGQQVTLSCSPISGHRSVSWYQQTPGQGLQFLFEYFSETQRNKGNFPGRFSGRQFSNSRSEMNVSTLELGDSALYLCASSSYGQGLGTEAFFGQGTRLTVV.

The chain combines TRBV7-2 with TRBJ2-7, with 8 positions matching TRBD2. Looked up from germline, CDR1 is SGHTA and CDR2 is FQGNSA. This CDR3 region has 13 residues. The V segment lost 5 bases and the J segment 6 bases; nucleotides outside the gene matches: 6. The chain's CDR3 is CASSPPGGAEQYF. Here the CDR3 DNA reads TGTGCCAGCAGCCCCCCGGGAGGGGCCGAGCAGTACTTC.

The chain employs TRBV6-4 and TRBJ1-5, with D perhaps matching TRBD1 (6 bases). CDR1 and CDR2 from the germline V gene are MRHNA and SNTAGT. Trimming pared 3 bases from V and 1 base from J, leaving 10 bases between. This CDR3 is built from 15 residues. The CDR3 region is CASSEIGGSNQPQHF. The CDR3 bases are TGTGCCAGCAGTGAGATAGGGGGAAGCAATCAGCCCCAGCATTTT.

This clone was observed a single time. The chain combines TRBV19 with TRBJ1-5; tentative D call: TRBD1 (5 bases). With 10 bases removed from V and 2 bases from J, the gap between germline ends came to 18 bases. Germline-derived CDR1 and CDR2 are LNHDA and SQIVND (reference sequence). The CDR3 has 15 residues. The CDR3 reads CATARVLTGNQPQHF. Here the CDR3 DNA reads TGTGCCACGGCCAGGGTATTAACTGGCAATCAGCCCCAGCATTTT.

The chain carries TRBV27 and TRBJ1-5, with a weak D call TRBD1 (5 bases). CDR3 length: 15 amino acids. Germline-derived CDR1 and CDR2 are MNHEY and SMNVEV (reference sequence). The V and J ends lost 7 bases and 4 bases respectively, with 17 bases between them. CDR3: CASKSSGGDNQPQHF. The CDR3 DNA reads TGTGCCAGCAAATCCTCGGGGGGGGATAATCAGCCCCAGCATTTT.

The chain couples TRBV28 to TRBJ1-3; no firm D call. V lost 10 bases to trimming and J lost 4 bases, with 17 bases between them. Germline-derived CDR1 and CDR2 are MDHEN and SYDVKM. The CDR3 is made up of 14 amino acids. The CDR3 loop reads CATLISGSGNTIYF. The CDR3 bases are TGTGCCACCCTTATCTCGGGGAGCGGAAACACCATATATTTT.

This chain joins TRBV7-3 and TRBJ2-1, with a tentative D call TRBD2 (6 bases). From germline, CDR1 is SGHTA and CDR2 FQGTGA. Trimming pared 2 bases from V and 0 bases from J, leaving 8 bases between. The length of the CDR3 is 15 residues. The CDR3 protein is CASSLRGSSYNEQFF. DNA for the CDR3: TGTGCCAGCAGCTTACGGGGGAGCTCCTACAATGAGCAGTTCTTC. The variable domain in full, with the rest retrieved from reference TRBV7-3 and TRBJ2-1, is GAGVSQTPSNKVTEKGKYVELRCDPISGHTALYWYRQSLGQGPEFLIYFQGTGAADDSGLPNDRFFAVRPEGSVSTLKIQRTERGDSAVYLCASSLRGSSYNEQFFGPGTRLTVL.

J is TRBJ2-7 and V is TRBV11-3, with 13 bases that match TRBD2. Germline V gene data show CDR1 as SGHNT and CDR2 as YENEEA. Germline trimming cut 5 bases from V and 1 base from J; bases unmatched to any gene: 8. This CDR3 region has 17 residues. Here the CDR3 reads CASSLGTSGTFSYEQYF. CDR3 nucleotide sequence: TGTGCCAGCAGCCTCGGGACTAGCGGGACTTTTTCCTACGAGCAGTACTTC.

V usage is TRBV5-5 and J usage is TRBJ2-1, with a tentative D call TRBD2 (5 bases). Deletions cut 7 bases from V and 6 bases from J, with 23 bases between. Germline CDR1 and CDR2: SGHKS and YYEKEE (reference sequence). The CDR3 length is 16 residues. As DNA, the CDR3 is TGTGCCAGCCGGGGTAGCGCCTATACTCGGGCCAATGAGCAGTTCTTC. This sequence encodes CASRGSAYTRANEQFF.

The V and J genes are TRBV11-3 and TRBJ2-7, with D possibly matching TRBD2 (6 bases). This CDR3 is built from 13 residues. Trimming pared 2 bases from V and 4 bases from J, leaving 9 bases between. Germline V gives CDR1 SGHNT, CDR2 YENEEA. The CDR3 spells CASSLLAVYEQYF. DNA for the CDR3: TGTGCCAGCAGCTTATTAGCGGTGTACGAGCAGTACTTC.

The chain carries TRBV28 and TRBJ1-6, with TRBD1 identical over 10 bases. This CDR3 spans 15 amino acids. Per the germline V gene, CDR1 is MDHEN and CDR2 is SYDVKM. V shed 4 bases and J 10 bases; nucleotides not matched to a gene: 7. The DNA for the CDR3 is TGTGCCAGCAGTTCCCCGACAGGGGGCCGATCACCCCTCCACTTT. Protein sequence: CASSSPTGGRSPLHF.

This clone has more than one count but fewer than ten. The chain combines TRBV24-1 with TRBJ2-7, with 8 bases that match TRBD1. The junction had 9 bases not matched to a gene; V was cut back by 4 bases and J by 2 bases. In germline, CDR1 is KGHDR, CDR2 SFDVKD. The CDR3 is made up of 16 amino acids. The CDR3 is CATSDLGQGATYEQYF. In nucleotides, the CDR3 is TGTGCCACCAGTGACTTAGGGCAGGGGGCTACCTACGAGCAGTACTTC.

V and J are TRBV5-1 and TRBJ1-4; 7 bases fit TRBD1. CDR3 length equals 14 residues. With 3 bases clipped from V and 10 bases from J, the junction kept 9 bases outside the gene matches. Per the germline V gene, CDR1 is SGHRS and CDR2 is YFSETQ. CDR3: CASSSTGEFGKLFF. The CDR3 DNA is TGCGCCAGCAGCTCTACAGGGGAATTTGGAAAACTGTTTTTT.

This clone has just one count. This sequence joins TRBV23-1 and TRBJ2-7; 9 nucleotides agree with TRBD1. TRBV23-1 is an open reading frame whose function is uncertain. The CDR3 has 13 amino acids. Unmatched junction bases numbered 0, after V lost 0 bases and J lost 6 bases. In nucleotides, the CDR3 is TGCGCCAGCAGTCAATCGACAGGGGGCGAGCAGTACTTC. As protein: CASSQSTGGEQYF.

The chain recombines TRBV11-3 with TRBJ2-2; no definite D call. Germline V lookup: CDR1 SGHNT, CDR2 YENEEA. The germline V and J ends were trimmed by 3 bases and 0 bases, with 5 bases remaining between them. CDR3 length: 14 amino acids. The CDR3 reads CASSFSTNTGELFF. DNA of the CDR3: TGTGCCAGCAGCTTTTCCACGAACACCGGGGAGCTGTTTTTT.

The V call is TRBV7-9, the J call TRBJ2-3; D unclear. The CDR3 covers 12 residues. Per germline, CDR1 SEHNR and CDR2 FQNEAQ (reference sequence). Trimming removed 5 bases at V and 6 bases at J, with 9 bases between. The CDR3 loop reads CASSITVDTQYF. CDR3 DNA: TGTGCCAGCAGCATCACGGTGGATACGCAGTATTTT.

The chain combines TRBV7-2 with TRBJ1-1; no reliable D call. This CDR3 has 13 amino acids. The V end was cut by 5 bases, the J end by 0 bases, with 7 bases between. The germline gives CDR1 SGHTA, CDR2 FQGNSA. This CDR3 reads CASSPTLNTEAFF. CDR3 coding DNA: TGTGCCAGCAGCCCTACTCTGAACACTGAAGCTTTCTTT.

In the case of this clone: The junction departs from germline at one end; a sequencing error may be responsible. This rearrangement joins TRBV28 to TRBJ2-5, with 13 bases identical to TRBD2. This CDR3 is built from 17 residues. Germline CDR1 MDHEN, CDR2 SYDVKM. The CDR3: CASSLYGTSGTRETQYF. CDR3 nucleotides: TGTGCCAGCAGTTTATACGGGACTAGCGGGACTAGAGAGACCCAATACTTC.

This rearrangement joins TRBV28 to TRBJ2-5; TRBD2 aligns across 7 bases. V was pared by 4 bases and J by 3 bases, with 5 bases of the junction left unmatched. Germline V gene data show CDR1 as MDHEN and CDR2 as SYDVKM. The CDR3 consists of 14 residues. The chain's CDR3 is CASSWGGVKETQYF. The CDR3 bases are TGTGCCAGCAGTTGGGGGGGGGTAAAAGAGACCCAGTACTTC.

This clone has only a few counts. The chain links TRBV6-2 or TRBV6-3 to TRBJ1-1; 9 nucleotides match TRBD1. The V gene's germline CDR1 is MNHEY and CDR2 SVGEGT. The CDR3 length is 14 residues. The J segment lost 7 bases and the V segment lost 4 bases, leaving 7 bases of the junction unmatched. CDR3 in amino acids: CASSLDRGFGEAFF. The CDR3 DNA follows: TGTGCCAGCAGTTTGGACAGGGGCTTTGGTGAAGCTTTCTTT.